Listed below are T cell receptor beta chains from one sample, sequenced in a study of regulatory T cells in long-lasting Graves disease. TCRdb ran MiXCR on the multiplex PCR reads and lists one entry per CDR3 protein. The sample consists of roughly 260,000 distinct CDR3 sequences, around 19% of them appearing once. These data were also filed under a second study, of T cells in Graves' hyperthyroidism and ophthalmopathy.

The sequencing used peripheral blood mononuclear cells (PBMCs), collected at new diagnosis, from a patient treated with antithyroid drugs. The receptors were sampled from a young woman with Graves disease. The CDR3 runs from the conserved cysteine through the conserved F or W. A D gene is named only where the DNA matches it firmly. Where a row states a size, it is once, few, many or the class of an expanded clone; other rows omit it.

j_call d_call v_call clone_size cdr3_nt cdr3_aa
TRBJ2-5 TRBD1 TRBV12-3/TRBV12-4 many TGTGCCAGCAGTTCCCCGACAGGGGGGGGGAGAGAGACCCAGTACTTC CASSSPTGGGRETQYF
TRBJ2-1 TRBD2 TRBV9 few TGTGCCAGCAGCGATCGGACGGGACTAGCGGGGGCCTACTCCTACAATGAGCAGTTCTTC CASSDRTGLAGAYSYNEQFF
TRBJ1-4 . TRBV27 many TGTGCCAGCAGTCCTGGACGGGTTTATGGGGAACTGTTTTTT CASSPGRVYGELFF
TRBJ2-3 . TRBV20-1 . TGCAGTGCCAGCAGCCTTAGCGGCACTAGCACAGATACGCAGTATTTT CSASSLSGTSTDTQYF
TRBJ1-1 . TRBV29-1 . TGCAGCGTTCGCTCCCCGGACACTGAAGCTTTCTTT CSVRSPDTEAFF
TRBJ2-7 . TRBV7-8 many TGTGCCAGCCGAGACTTCTCAACCTACGAGCAGTACTTC CASRDFSTYEQYF
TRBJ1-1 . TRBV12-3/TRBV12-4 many TGTGCCAGCAGTTTCTTTGGCGTCGGGAACACTGAAGCTTTCTTT CASSFFGVGNTEAFF
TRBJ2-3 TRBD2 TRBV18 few TGTGCCAGCTCACCACGGGAGGGGCCTAGCACAGATACGCAGTATTTT CASSPREGPSTDTQYF
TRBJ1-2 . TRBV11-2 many TGTGCCAGCAGCTTTAAGGAATACTATGGCTACACCTTC CASSFKEYYGYTF
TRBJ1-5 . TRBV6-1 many TGTGCCAGCAGCACCCTCGGTAGCGGTCAGCCCCAGCATTTT CASSTLGSGQPQHF
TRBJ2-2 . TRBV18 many TGTGCCAGCTCACCACCTCCCGGGACAATGAACACCGGGGAGCTGTTTTTT CASSPPPGTMNTGELFF
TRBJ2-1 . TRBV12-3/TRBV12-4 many TGTGCCAGCAGTTTTAGCTACAATGAGCAGTTCTTC CASSFSYNEQFF
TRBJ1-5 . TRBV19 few TGTGCCAGTAGTATGGGATCGCGAGCCCAGCCCCAGCATTTT CASSMGSRAQPQHF
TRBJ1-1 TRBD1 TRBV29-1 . TGCAGCGTTGTGGGGACAGGGAACACTGAAGCTTTCTTT CSVVGTGNTEAFF
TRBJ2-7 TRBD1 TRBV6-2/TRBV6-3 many TGTGCCAGCAGTTACTACCCACCAGGACAGGGGAGTAACGAGCAGTACTTC CASSYYPPGQGSNEQYF
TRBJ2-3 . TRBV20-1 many TGCAGTGCAGAGAAGGCGGAACGCACAGATACGCAGTATTTT CSAEKAERTDTQYF
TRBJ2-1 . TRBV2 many TGTGCCAGCAGTGAAGAGCCGAGCTCCTACAATGAGCAGTTCTTC CASSEEPSSYNEQFF
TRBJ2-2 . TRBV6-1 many TGTGCCAGCATACCAACCTACGGGGGCCGAGGCACCGGGGAGCTGTTTTTT CASIPTYGGRGTGELFF
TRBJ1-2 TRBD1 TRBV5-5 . TGTGCCAGCAGGTTGACCCCGGGACAGGGGCCCGCTAACTATGGCTACACCTTC CASRLTPGQGPANYGYTF
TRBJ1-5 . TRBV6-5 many TGTGCCAGCAGTTACAGGGGCAATCAGCCCCAGCATTTT CASSYRGNQPQHF
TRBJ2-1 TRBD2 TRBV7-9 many TGTGCCAGCAGCCCAGGAGGGAGGGGTTACAATGAGCAGTTCTTC CASSPGGRGYNEQFF
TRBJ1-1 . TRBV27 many TGTGCCAGCAGCCCAGGGCCCCTGAACACTGAAGCTTTCTTT CASSPGPLNTEAFF
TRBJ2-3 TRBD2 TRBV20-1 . TGCAGTGCTACCCCAACTAGCGGGGGGGTGATATTAGATACGCAGTATTTT CSATPTSGGVILDTQYF
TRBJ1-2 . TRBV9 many TGTGCCAGCAGCGTAGGCGGGGGCCAGTCGGGCTATGGCTACACCTTC CASSVGGGQSGYGYTF
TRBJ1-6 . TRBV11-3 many TGTGCCAGCAGACGGACAAACCTTAATTCACCCCTCCACTTT CASRRTNLNSPLHF
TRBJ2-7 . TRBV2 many TGTGCCAGCAAAGAAGGGGGGCGAACCTACGAGCAGTACTTC CASKEGGRTYEQYF
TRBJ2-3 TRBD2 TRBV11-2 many TGTGCCAGCAGCGGGAGGGTAGTAGCTGGCTTAGATACGCAGTATTTT CASSGRVVAGLDTQYF